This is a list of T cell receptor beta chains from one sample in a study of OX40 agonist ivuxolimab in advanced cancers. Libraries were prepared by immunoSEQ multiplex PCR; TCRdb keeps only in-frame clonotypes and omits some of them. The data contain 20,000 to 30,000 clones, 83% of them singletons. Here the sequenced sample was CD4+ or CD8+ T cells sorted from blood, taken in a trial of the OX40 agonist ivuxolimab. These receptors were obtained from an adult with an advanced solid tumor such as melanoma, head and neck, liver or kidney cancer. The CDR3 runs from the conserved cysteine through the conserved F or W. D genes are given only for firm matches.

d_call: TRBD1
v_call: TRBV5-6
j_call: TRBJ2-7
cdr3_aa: CASSSVGQGYEQYF

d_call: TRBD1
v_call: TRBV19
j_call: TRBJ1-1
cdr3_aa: CASSIGQGNTEAFF

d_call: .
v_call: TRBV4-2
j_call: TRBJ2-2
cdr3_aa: CASSLGVEGTGELFF

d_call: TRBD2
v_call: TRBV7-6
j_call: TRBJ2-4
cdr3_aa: CASSPGGGFQAKNIQYF

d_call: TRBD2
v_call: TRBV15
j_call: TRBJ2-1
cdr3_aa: CATSRVAGDNEQFF

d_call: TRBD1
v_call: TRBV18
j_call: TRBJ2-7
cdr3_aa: CASSGQGQWSSYEQYF

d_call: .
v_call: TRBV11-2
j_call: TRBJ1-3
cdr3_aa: CASSLSGNTIYF

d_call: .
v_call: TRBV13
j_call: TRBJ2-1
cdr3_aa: CASSPGSSYNEQFF

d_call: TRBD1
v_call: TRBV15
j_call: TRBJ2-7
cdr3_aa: CATSRGPGQGGEQYF

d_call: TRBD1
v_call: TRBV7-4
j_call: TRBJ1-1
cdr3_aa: CASSPSDRAWMNTEAFF

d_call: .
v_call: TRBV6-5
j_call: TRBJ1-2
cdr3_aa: CASSYSLEGLEGYTF

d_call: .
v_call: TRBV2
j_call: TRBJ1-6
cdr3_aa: CASSHSQGYNSPLHF

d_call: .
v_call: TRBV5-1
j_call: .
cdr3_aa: CASSLGGGGYEQYF

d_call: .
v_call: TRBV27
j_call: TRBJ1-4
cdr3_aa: CASTPGGLNEKLFF

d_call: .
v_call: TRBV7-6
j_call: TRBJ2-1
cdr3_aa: CASSLVARDNEQFF

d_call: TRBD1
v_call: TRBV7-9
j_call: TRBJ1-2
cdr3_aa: CASRQGQGVPFGYTF

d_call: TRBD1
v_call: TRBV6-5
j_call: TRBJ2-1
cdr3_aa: CASSLTGDPYNEQFF

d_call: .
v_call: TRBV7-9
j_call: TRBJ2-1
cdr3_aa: CASSLGGSEQFF

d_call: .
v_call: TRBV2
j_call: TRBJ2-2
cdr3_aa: CASSTSSTGQMELFF

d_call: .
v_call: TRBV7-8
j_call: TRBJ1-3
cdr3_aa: CASSPPGSGNTIYF

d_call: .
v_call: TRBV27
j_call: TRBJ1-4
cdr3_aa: CASSFGRPNEKLFF

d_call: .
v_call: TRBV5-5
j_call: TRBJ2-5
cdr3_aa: CASSWVETQYF

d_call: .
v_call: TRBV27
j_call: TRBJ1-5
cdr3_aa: CASSLNPQGNQPQHF

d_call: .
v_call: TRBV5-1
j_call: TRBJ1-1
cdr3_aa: CASSLGPPMNTEAFF

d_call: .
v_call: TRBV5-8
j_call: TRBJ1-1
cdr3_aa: CASSPRQPNTEAFF

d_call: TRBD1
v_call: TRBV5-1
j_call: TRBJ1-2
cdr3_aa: CASSLVPGGSGYTF

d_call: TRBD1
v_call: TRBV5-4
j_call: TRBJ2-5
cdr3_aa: CASSLVWDRAEETQYF

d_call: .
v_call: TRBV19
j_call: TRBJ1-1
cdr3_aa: CASSIRSEIMNTEAFF

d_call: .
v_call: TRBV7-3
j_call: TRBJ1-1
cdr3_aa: CASSSSTEAFF

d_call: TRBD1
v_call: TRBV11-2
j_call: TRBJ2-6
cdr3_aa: CASSRKRGTGISGANVLTF

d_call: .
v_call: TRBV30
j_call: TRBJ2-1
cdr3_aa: CALSGTPTLNEQFF

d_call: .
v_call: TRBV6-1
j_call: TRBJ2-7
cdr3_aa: CASRQGYEQYF

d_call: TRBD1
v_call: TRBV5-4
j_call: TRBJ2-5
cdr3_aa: CASSSRQTGGGETQYF

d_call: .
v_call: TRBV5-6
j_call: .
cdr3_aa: CASSYTGTSYEQYF

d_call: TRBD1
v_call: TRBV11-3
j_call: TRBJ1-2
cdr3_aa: CASSLTGGTAYGYTF

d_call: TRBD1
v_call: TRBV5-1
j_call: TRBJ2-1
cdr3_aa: CASSYGQGVGEQFF

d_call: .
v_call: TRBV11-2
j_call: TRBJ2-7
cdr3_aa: CASSFLASIADEQYF

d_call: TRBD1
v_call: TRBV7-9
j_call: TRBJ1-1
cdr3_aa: CASSFTGGEGTEAFF

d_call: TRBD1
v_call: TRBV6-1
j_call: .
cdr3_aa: CASSFRQGYEQYF

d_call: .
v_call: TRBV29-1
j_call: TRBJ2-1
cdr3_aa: CSVQGGWNEQFF

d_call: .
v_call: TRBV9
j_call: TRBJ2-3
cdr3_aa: CASSVEGGGGTDTQYF

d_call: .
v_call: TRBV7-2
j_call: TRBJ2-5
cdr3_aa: CASSSGAGQETQYF

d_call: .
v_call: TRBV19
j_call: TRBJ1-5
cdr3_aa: CASWTGEGNQPQHF

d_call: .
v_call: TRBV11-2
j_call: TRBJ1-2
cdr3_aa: CASSLELDTTYGYTF

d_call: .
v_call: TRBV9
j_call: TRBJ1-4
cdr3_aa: CASSVEGSDYNEKLFF

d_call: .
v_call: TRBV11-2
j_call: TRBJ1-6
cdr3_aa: CASSLNRQHYNSPLHF

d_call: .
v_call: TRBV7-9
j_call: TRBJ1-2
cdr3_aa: CASSLEQGRLYGYTF

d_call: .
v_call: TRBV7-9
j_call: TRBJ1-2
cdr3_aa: CASSLLEGSNYGYTF

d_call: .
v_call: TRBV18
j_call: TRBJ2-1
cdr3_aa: CASSSGDEQFF

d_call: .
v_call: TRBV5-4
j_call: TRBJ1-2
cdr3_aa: CASNNLDRNYGYTF

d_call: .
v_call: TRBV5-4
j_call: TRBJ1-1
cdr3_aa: CASSFYRVDTEAFF

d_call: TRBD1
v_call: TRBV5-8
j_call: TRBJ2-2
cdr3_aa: CASSPTRGPTGELFF

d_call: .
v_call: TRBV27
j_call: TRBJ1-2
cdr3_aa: CASSSQGWGGYTF

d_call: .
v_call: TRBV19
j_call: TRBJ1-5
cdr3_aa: CASSIGVGQPQHF

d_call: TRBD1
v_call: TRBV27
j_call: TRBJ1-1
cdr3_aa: CASSLTGMTEAFF

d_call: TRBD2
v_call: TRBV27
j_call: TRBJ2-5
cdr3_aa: CASSLRGGALYQETQYF